This T cell receptor (beta chain) was identified during a study of T-cell memory formation after mild COVID-19. This clonotype was counted ten times or more. The antigen remains undetermined. CDR1 SGHTA and CDR2 FQGNSA come from the germline V gene. The V segment lost 1 base and the J segment 9 bases; nucleotides outside the gene matches: 5. This CDR3 region has 14 residues. TCRdb reprocessed the 5' RACE reads via MiXCR and lists one record per CDR3 protein. The sample yields approximately 240,000 distinct CDR3 sequences, around 15% seen once. Overall study results and limits: Contracting clones from day 15 to 85 had balanced CD4/CD8; later expanders favoured CD4+. Pre-infection memory held some responding clones, suggesting pre-existing cross-reactive T cells responded.

V is TRBV7-2 and J is TRBJ2-1, with 8 positions matching TRBD2. The sequenced sample was PBMCs or a T cell subset sorted from them (not recorded which). The receptor was derived from a man between 18 and 29 years old who had mild COVID-19 (a few samples of this study predate the infection). Cell type and time point are not known. The CDR3 here is CASSLGAGGSEQFF. CDR3 nucleotide sequence: TGTGCCAGCAGCTTAGGGGCGGGGGGTAGTGAGCAGTTCTTC. Supplemented by reference TRBV7-2 and TRBJ2-1, the full variable domain reads GAGVSQSPSNKVTEKGKDVELRCDPISGHTALYWYRQSLGQGLEFLIYFQGNSAPDKSGLPSDRFSAERTGGSVSTLTIQRTQQEDSAVYLCASSLGAGGSEQFFGPGTRLTVL.